Listed here are 4 T cell receptor beta chains from one sample, sequenced in a study of immune characterization of retroperitoneal liposarcoma. TCRdb re-called the PCR reads with MiXCR, one entry per CDR3 protein. Of roughly 9,300 distinct CDR3 sequences listed, around 35% are singletons. Sequencing was carried out using tumor tissue. The source of these receptors is a male donor with retroperitoneal liposarcoma.

V gene TRBV6-1 combines with J gene TRBJ2-1; 8 bases agree with TRBD1. V lost 7 bases, J lost 10 bases, and 15 bases stayed unmatched. This CDR3 has 15 amino acids. Germline V gives CDR1 MNHNS, CDR2 SASEGT. The CDR3 DNA reads as TGTGCCAGCAAAGTCGGACAGGGACAACCTTACGAGCAGTTCTTC. Translating it yields CASKVGQGQPYEQFF.

The chain employs TRBV7-2 and TRBJ1-4; no firm D call. The germline gives CDR1 SGHTA, CDR2 FQGNSA. The CDR3 runs 13 residues. The germline V and J ends were trimmed by 5 bases and 4 bases, with 8 bases remaining between them. CDR3 residues: CASSHSRNEKLFF. In nucleotides, the CDR3 is TGTGCCAGCAGCCACTCCCGTAATGAAAAACTGTTTTTT.

This clonotype appeared a few times. The chain carries TRBV10-1 and TRBJ2-1; 8 nucleotides line up with TRBD2. Germline V gene data show CDR1 as WNHNN and CDR2 as SYGVQD (reference sequence). The CDR3 runs to 12 residues. J gave up 13 bases and V 4 bases, and 6 bases lay outside the gene matches. The CDR3, as DNA: TGCGCCAGCAGTGGGACGGGAGGGCCCCAGTTCTTC. It yields the protein CASSGTGGPQFF.

The J gene is TRBJ1-6, the V gene TRBV6-1, with unresolved D. Germline V gene lookup returns CDR1 MNHNS and CDR2 SASEGT. The CDR3 has 14 residues. Between the trimmed V and J ends, which lost 2 bases and 10 bases, there was a span of 12 bases. The CDR3 DNA sequence: TGTGCCAGCAGTGAAAGCGGGGAGGGATCACCCCTCCACTTT. As protein: CASSESGEGSPLHF.